Listed below are T cell receptor beta chains from one sample, sequenced in a study of metastatic and nonmetastatic thyroid tumors. TCRdb reanalyzed the PCR reads with MiXCR. In the table there are over 30,000 clones, around 16% of which are singletons. The sequencing sample was made of blood. These receptors all come from a male donor with papillary thyroid cancer or a benign thyroid nodule (not recorded which). Some clones in this sample may be carry-over from other donors' samples. Both conserved end residues are part of each CDR3. D genes are given only for firm matches. Only part of the rows carry a size: once, few, many, or a class if the clone is expanded.

cdr3_length	v_call	clone_size	d_call	j_call	cdr3_aa	cdr3_nt
15	TRBV18	many	TRBD1	TRBJ2-7	CASSPQTGDAYEQYF	TGTGCCAGCTCACCACAGACAGGGGACGCCTACGAGCAGTACTTC
15	TRBV6-1	few	TRBD1	TRBJ2-2	CASYETGDSTAELFF	TGTGCCAGCTACGAGACAGGGGATAGCACCGCCGAGCTCTTTTTT
14	TRBV27	many	.	TRBJ2-3	CASSSNSGTDTQYF	TGTGCCAGCAGTTCTAACTCGGGGACAGATACGCAGTATTTT
13	TRBV5-1	many	.	TRBJ2-1	CASSLVGPSEQFF	TGCGCCAGCAGCTTGGTGGGTCCCAGTGAGCAGTTCTTC
14	TRBV20-1	.	TRBD1	TRBJ2-3	CSARDRRSTDTQYF	TGCAGTGCCCGGGACAGAAGAAGCACAGATACGCAGTATTTT
16	TRBV28	many	.	TRBJ1-4	CASSSQGTRLHEKLFF	TGTGCCAGCAGTTCCCAGGGGACCAGACTACACGAAAAACTGTTTTTT
16	TRBV6-1	many	.	TRBJ2-5	CASTLRFSGNQETQYF	TGTGCCAGCACCTTGAGATTTAGCGGAAACCAAGAGACCCAGTACTTC
13	TRBV7-2	.	.	TRBJ1-2	CASSLWFLYGYTF	TGTGCCAGCAGCTTATGGTTTCTATATGGCTACACCTTC
18	TRBV6-5	many	.	TRBJ2-2	CASSYLGLEGKGTGELFF	TGTGCCAGCAGTTACTTGGGCCTAGAGGGGAAGGGCACCGGGGAGCTGTTTTTT
15	TRBV12-3/TRBV12-4	.	TRBD2	TRBJ2-7	CASSVPAGGPHEQSF	TGTGCCAGCAGTGTTCCAGCGGGAGGGCCGCACGAGCAGTCCTTC
13	TRBV2	many	.	TRBJ2-4	CASSEGLRVRQYF	TGTGCCAGCAGTGAAGGACTGAGGGTCAGACAGTACTTC
13	TRBV12-3/TRBV12-4	few	.	TRBJ1-2	CASILQGFYGYTF	TGTGCCAGCATCCTCCAGGGGTTCTATGGCTACACCTTC
14	TRBV20-1	.	TRBD1	TRBJ2-7	CSARGSGTAYEQYF	TGCAGTGCTAGAGGTTCCGGGACAGCCTACGAGCAGTACTTC
15	TRBV11-3	many	.	TRBJ1-6	CASSFGFSYNSPLHF	TGTGCCAGCAGCTTCGGCTTCTCCTATAATTCACCCCTCCACTTT
15	TRBV6-1	once	TRBD2	TRBJ2-1	CAINAPGLRFNEQFF	TGTGCCATAAATGCACCGGGACTAAGGTTCAATGAGCAGTTCTTC
13	TRBV27	.	TRBD1	TRBJ1-1	CASGVPGQGFAFF	TGTGCCAGCGGAGTACCTGGACAGGGTTTCGCTTTCTTT
13	TRBV6-1	.	.	TRBJ2-7	CASTSRETYEQYF	TGTGCCAGCACCTCCCGGGAGACCTACGAGCAGTACTTC
14	TRBV7-2	.	.	TRBJ1-2	CASSSLLRVSGYTF	TGTGCCAGCAGCTCACTCCTCAGGGTATCCGGCTACACCTTC
11	TRBV25-1	few	.	TRBJ1-3	CASTAGDTIYF	TGTGCCAGCACCGCGGGAGACACCATATATTTT
17	TRBV11-1	many	TRBD2	TRBJ2-1	CASSLGLAGGLGNEQFF	TGTGCCAGCAGCTTAGGCCTAGCGGGAGGGCTCGGCAATGAGCAGTTCTTC
14	TRBV6-2/TRBV6-3	many	.	TRBJ2-1	CASALAGEDNEQFF	TGTGCCAGTGCCCTGGCGGGTGAAGACAATGAGCAGTTCTTC
15	TRBV20-1	.	.	TRBJ2-1	CSAREPTIVRNEQFF	TGCAGTGCTAGAGAGCCCACTATCGTGAGAAATGAGCAGTTCTTC
15	TRBV7-7	many	TRBD2	TRBJ2-1	CASSLRLAAYNEQFF	TGTGCTAGCAGCTTAAGGCTAGCGGCTTACAATGAGCAGTTCTTC
15	TRBV30	.	.	TRBJ2-3	CAWSPGTQNPDTQYF	TGTGCCTGGAGTCCCGGGACACAGAATCCAGATACGCAGTATTTT
15	TRBV3-1	many	.	TRBJ2-2	CASRSSSANTGELFF	TGTGCCAGCAGGTCTAGCAGCGCGAACACCGGGGAGCTGTTTTTT
16	TRBV27	many	TRBD1	TRBJ2-7	CASSLVGNRGIGEQYF	TGTGCCAGCAGTTTGGTAGGGAACAGGGGAATAGGCGAGCAGTACTTC
14	TRBV6-1	few	.	TRBJ2-5	CASGEFGPQDTQYF	TGTGCCAGCGGGGAGTTTGGACCTCAAGATACCCAGTACTTC